Below are 14 T cell receptor beta chains sequenced from a single sample in a study of CD8 T cells in Susac syndrome (dated by TCRdb to about 2019). Libraries were constructed by the immunoSEQ multiplex PCR assay. RNA was extracted using the RNeasy kit, and roughly 0.45 to 1 ug of the RNA was reverse transcribed with random hexamers. TCRdb reworked the public reads: Q25 trimming with fastp, MiXCR clone assembly, productive beta chains retained. Each CDR3 protein gets just one entry, which takes the most common genes and DNA from the rows behind it. Here the sample has around 280,000 distinct CDR3 sequences; 70% to 90% occur a single time. About 0.11% of the sample belongs to the ten largest clones. Sequencing was performed on CD8+ T cells from PBMCs. The receptors come from a human donor with multiple sclerosis.

J is TRBJ1-1 and V is TRBV21-1. TRBV21-1 is flagged as a pseudogene. The CDR3 contains 15 residues. CDR3 in amino acids: CASSKGGPMNTEAFF. As DNA, the CDR3 is TGTGCCAGCAGCAAAGGGGGCCCGATGAACACTGAAGCTTTCTTT.

J is TRBJ2-7 and V is TRBV29-1; 8 nucleotides align to TRBD1. Germline V CDR1 and CDR2: SQVTM, ANQGSEA. The CDR3 covers 13 residues. Trimming removed 4 bases from V and 2 bases from J; junction bases left unmatched: 4. CDR3 sequence: CSVVQGDAYEQYF. CDR3 DNA: TGCAGCGTTGTACAGGGGGACGCCTACGAGCAGTACTTC.

The chain couples TRBV5-5 to TRBJ2-7; maybe TRBD2 (6 bases). Germline CDR1 is SGHKS and CDR2 is YYEKEE (reference sequence). This CDR3 is 15 amino acids long. With 0 bases removed from V and 2 bases from J, the gap between germline ends came to 12 bases. DNA of the CDR3: TGTGCCAGCAGCTTGGCCGGGGAGGCCGCCTACGAGCAGTACTTC. Translation: CASSLAGEAAYEQYF.

The chain carries TRBV25-1 and TRBJ2-1; TRBD1 matches at 8 bases. Germline-derived CDR1 and CDR2 are MGHDK and SYGVNS. J was trimmed by 6 bases and V by 4 bases; bases with no gene match: 11. This CDR3 is built from 16 residues. The CDR3 loop reads CASSGLSGQGGNEQFF. CDR3 in DNA: TGTGCCAGCAGTGGTCTTTCTGGACAGGGTGGCAATGAGCAGTTCTTC. Combining the CDR3 with reference TRBV25-1 and TRBJ2-1 gives the whole variable domain EADIYQTPRYLVIGTGKKITLECSQTMGHDKMYWYQQDPGMELHLIHYSYGVNSTEKGDLSSESTVSRIRTEHFPLTLESARPSHTSQYLCASSGLSGQGGNEQFFGPGTRLTVL.

This rearrangement joins TRBV29-1 to TRBJ1-2; D is uncertain. The CDR3 sequence is 12 residues long. V was pared by 6 bases and J by 4 bases, with 12 bases between. The germline V gene has CDR1 SQVTM and CDR2 ANQGSEA. The CDR3 reads CSVIYRSYGYTF. The CDR3 DNA sequence: TGCAGCGTCATCTACCGGAGCTATGGCTACACCTTC. The full variable domain, completed using reference TRBV29-1 and TRBJ1-2, is SAVISQKPSRDICQRGTSLTIQCQVDSQVTMMFWYRQQPGQSLTLIATANQGSEATYESGFVIDKFPISRPNLTFSTLTVSNMSPEDSSIYLCSVIYRSYGYTFGSGTRLTVV.

The chain carries TRBV7-9 and TRBJ2-7, with D possibly TRBD2 on 5 matching bases. This CDR3 has 15 residues. Trimming stripped 3 bases from V and 2 bases from J, with 14 bases between. CDR1 and CDR2 (germline): SEHNR, FQNEAQ (reference sequence). The chain's CDR3 is CASSFWTRRAYEQYF. As DNA, the CDR3 is TGTGCCAGCAGCTTCTGGACTCGTCGGGCCTACGAGCAGTACTTC.

The CDR3 protein is CASSQDPTGLVVVDEQYF. DNA for the CDR3: TGTGCCAGCAGCCAAGATCCGACAGGGCTGGTAGTTGTTGACGAGCAGTACTTC. The chain couples TRBV3-1 to TRBJ2-7; TRBD1 matches at 7 bases. The CDR3 extends over 18 amino acids. Germline-derived CDR1 and CDR2 are LGHDT and YNNKEL (reference sequence). The V segment lost 0 bases and the J segment 5 bases; nucleotides outside the gene matches: 16.

This rearrangement joins TRBV6-1 to TRBJ1-5; D ambiguous. The V end was cut by 7 bases, the J end by 2 bases, with 3 bases between. Germline V gene lookup returns CDR1 MNHNS and CDR2 SASEGT. This CDR3 spans 11 amino acids. Here the CDR3 DNA reads TGTGCCAGCATGGGCAATCAGCCCCAGCATTTT. It specifies CASMGNQPQHF.

V and J are TRBV27 and TRBJ1-4; D is ambiguous. Trimming left V 1 base short and J 3 bases short, with 9 bases between. The germline V gene encodes CDR1 MNHEY and CDR2 SMNVEV (reference sequence). The CDR3 covers 15 residues. CDR3 loop: CASSLYGASNEKLFF. The CDR3 DNA follows: TGTGCCAGCAGTTTATACGGAGCATCTAATGAAAAACTGTTTTTT. The full variable domain, completed using reference TRBV27 and TRBJ1-4, is EAQVTQNPRYLITVTGKKLTVTCSQNMNHEYMSWYRQDPGLGLRQIYYSMNVEVTDKGDVPEGYKVSRKEKRNFPLILESPSPNQTSLYFCASSLYGASNEKLFFGSGTQLSVL.

The chain couples TRBV6-5 to TRBJ1-5; the D gene is possibly TRBD1 (6 bases). The CDR3 covers 15 residues. V was clipped by 1 base and J by 2 bases, with 9 bases between them. From germline, CDR1 is MNHEY and CDR2 SVGAGI. CDR3 amino acids: CASSYLAGGNQPQHF. The CDR3 DNA is TGTGCCAGCAGTTACTTGGCAGGGGGCAATCAGCCCCAGCATTTT.

The count of this clonotype is one. V usage is TRBV19 and J usage is TRBJ1-1; D is undetermined. CDR1 is LNHDA, CDR2 SQIVND, per germline (reference sequence). The CDR3 runs 15 residues. V lost 8 bases and J 4 bases, leaving 20 bases between the germline ends. The CDR3 DNA reads as TGTGCCAGTCTCACCCCTCGAGGGTCGAGCACTGAAGCTTTCTTT. Translated: CASLTPRGSSTEAFF.

The rearrangement joins TRBV12-3 or TRBV12-4 to TRBJ1-1, with TRBD1 as a possible D gene (6 bases). Trimming removed 5 bases from V and 1 base from J, with 17 bases in between. This CDR3 has 16 amino acids. Here the CDR3 DNA reads TGTGCCAGCAGTCCGGGCAGGGGAGAGGGGAACACTGAAGCTTTCTTT. The encoded protein is CASSPGRGEGNTEAFF.

The genes are TRBV15 and TRBJ2-1; TRBD1 is a possible D gene (5 bases). V was trimmed by 5 bases and J by 6 bases, leaving 17 bases between them. Germline V gives CDR1 LNHNV, CDR2 YYDKDF (reference sequence). The CDR3 totals 15 residues. This CDR3 is CATSPRRRGLNEQFF. For the CDR3, the DNA is TGTGCCACCAGCCCAAGGAGAAGGGGCCTCAATGAGCAGTTCTTC.

J is TRBJ2-1 and V is TRBV4-2, with TRBD2 identical over 12 bases. This CDR3 is built from 12 residues. In germline, CDR1 is LGHNA, CDR2 YNFKEQ. V trimming: 4 bases; J trimming: 15 bases; junction bases outside the gene matches: 4. This chain's CDR3 is CASSPGLAGLFF. CDR3 DNA: TGTGCCAGCAGCCCGGGACTAGCGGGTTTGTTCTTC.